These 15 T cell receptor beta chains share one sample of origin, sequenced in a study of regulatory T cells in long-lasting Graves disease (dated by TCRdb to the early 2020s). The time point tag for this specimen amounts to: newly diagnosed GD, antithyroid drugs for less than 3 months. For both TCR sequencing and RNA sequencing, RNA was extracted from PBMCs in TRIzol. The library was built by means of multiplex PCR. Data came from an Illumina HiSeq 4000. CDR3 regions were amplified by Arm-PCR with iRepertoire HTBI primers to construct TCR beta libraries. TCRdb itself trimmed the public reads at Q25 with fastp, ran MiXCR and retained productive beta chains. A single entry per CDR3 protein holds the most common genes and DNA from its merged rows. The sample has 240,000 or so distinct CDR3 sequences on record, 20% to 25% of them singletons. The top ten clones comprise 11% to 15% of the sample. The specimen was peripheral blood mononuclear cells (PBMCs), collected at new diagnosis, from a patient treated with antithyroid drugs. Source of these receptors: a female donor with Graves disease.

This clonotype was seen many times. Here the CDR3 reads CASSLQGTAFF. CDR3 nucleotides: TGTGCCAGCAGTTTACAGGGTACAGCTTTCTTT. J is TRBJ1-1 and V is TRBV28; TRBD1 is a possible D gene (5 bases). Trimming removed 2 bases from V and 10 bases from J, with 8 bases in between. This CDR3 is built from 11 residues. The V gene's germline CDR1 is MDHEN and CDR2 SYDVKM.

This clonotype has ten or more counts. This chain uses TRBV27 with TRBJ1-5, with TRBD1 as a possible D gene (5 bases). V was pared by 4 bases and J by 3 bases, with 16 bases between. The germline V gene has CDR1 MNHEY and CDR2 SMNVEV (reference sequence). The CDR3 has 16 amino acids. The CDR3 loop reads CASSSTPGPYNQPQHF. CDR3 nucleotide sequence: TGTGCCAGCAGTTCCACACCGGGACCGTACAATCAGCCCCAGCATTTT.

This clonotype was seen more than once but under ten times. The chain is built from TRBV29-1 and TRBJ2-1, with D maybe TRBD1 (5 bases). The V gene lost 7 bases and the J gene lost 7 bases, with 11 bases spanning the gap. Germline CDR1 is SQVTM and CDR2 is ANQGSEA. CDR3 length: 11 residues. CDR3 coding DNA: TGCAGCGCCCAGGGCTGGAATGAGCAGTTCTTC. Its translation: CSAQGWNEQFF.

This clonotype was counted at least ten times. The gene calls are TRBV7-9 and TRBJ1-2; no clear D. The CDR3 contains 14 residues. The germline gives CDR1 SEHNR, CDR2 FQNEAQ (reference sequence). Trimming cost V 1 base and J 6 bases, with 12 bases left between them. The CDR3 sequence is CASSLDPLLDGYTF. The CDR3 DNA reads as TGTGCCAGCAGCTTAGATCCCCTCTTGGATGGCTACACCTTC.

Ten or more counts support this clonotype. This chain joins TRBV7-2 and TRBJ2-3; maybe TRBD2 (6 bases). The ends were cut back, 6 bases at V and 4 bases at J, with 17 bases in the middle. The CDR3 spans 15 residues. Germline V gives CDR1 SGHTA, CDR2 FQGNSA. The CDR3 reads CASRLRGGGADTQYF. DNA for the CDR3: TGTGCCAGCAGATTGCGGGGAGGTGGGGCAGATACGCAGTATTTT.

The J gene is TRBJ1-5, the V gene TRBV2; a weak D match, TRBD1 (6 bases). The V gene's germline CDR1 is SNHLY and CDR2 FYNNEI. The CDR3 extends over 14 amino acids. Trimming took 10 bases from V and 7 from J, leaving 20 bases between them. CDR3 protein: CATRKQGTRQPQHF. CDR3 DNA sequence: TGTGCCACCAGAAAACAGGGAACTCGGCAGCCCCAGCATTTT.

This clonotype was observed at least ten times. V gene TRBV7-9 combines with J gene TRBJ2-1; TRBD2 matches at 7 bases. Looked up from germline, CDR1 is SEHNR and CDR2 is FQNEAQ (reference sequence). The CDR3 sequence is 16 residues long. With 0 bases clipped from V and 5 bases from J, the junction kept 7 bases outside the gene matches. The DNA of the CDR3 is TGTGCCAGCAGCTTAGCGCACGGGACTATGGACAATGAGCAGTTCTTC. This encodes CASSLAHGTMDNEQFF.

Comments on this clonotype: The likely explanation is a read error, given a far larger clone one base away. The rearrangement links TRBV11-2 to TRBJ2-1, with D possibly matching TRBD2 (5 bases). The J call is in doubt because the DNA end fits TRBJ2-5 better. This CDR3 has 14 amino acids. From germline, CDR1 is SGHAT and CDR2 FQNNGV. CDR3 coding DNA: TGTGCCAGCAGCCGCGAAGGGCGAGTGGAGGCCCAGTACTTC. It yields the protein CASSREGRVEAQYF.

This clonotype was seen many times. The chain joins TRBV7-3 to TRBJ2-5; 7 nucleotides agree with TRBD2. The CDR3 spans 16 residues. Germline lookup yields CDR1 SGHTA and CDR2 FQGTGA. The J segment lost 4 bases and the V segment lost 5 bases, leaving 13 bases of the junction unmatched. CDR3 coding DNA: TGTGCCAGCAGCCTAAACCCAGCGGGGCCGGGAGAGACCCAGTACTTC. Amino acid sequence: CASSLNPAGPGETQYF.

Of note for this clonotype: A read error is likely here: a far larger clone is one base away. The V and J genes are TRBV7-2 and TRBJ2-1, with D tentatively TRBD2 (6 bases). This CDR3 has 14 residues. Per the germline V gene, CDR1 is SGHTA and CDR2 is FQGNSA. V was clipped by 6 bases and J by 8 bases, with 17 bases between them. The CDR3 loop is CASSYPGGGDEQFF. CDR3 DNA: TGTGCCAGCAGTTACCCCGGGGGTGGCGATGAGCAGTTCTTC.

The J gene is TRBJ2-1, the V gene TRBV20-1, with TRBD2 matching 12 bases. The V and J ends lost 4 bases and 2 bases, in that order; junction bases with no gene match: 9. CDR3 size: 17 residues. From germline, CDR1 is DFQATT and CDR2 SNEGSKA (reference sequence). The CDR3 DNA is TGCAGTGCTACGACTAGCGGGAGAGGGATTCCCTACAATGAGCAGTTCTTC. Residues: CSATTSGRGIPYNEQFF.

The chain is built from TRBV14 and TRBJ2-6, with a tentative D call TRBD2 (7 bases). CDR1 SGHDN and CDR2 FVKESK come from the germline V gene. V was cut by 1 base and J by 0 bases, with 16 bases left in between. The CDR3 runs 19 residues. CDR3 nucleotides: TGTGCCAGCAGCCAAGTTGGGAGGGGACATACCTCTGGGGCCAACGTCCTGACTTTC. This gives the protein CASSQVGRGHTSGANVLTF.

The sample holds a few counts of this clonotype. A read error is possible here, since a much larger clone lies one base away. The chain uses TRBV6-9 and TRBJ2-5; D is uncertain. The CDR3 runs to 14 residues. Germline V gene data show CDR1 as MNHGY and CDR2 as SVAAGI. The CDR3 here is CASSYGTALEIQYF. The CDR3 DNA reads as TGTGCCAGCAGTTACGGTACTGCGCTAGAGATCCAGTACTTC.

This clonotype was observed many times. The V gene is TRBV11-2, the J gene TRBJ2-1; tentative D call: TRBD1 (5 bases). Trimming removed 1 base from V and 7 bases from J, with 14 bases in between. Germline lookup yields CDR1 SGHAT and CDR2 FQNNGV. There are 15 residues in the CDR3. Written as DNA, the CDR3 is TGTGCCAGCAGCTTAGTTAGGGGTAGAGGAAATGAGCAGTTCTTC. Amino acids: CASSLVRGRGNEQFF.

V and J are TRBV2 and TRBJ2-3, with 8 bases aligning to TRBD2. Trimming at V came to 2 bases and at J to 5 bases, leaving 9 bases not matched to a gene. Germline lookup yields CDR1 SNHLY and CDR2 FYNNEI. This CDR3 has 16 residues. The DNA for the CDR3 is TGTGCCAGCAGTGAATTTGTAGCGGGGATTAGAGATACGCAGTATTTT. It is translated as CASSEFVAGIRDTQYF. Filled out from reference TRBV2 and TRBJ2-3, the complete variable domain reads EPEVTQTPSHQVTQMGQEVILRCVPISNHLYFYWYRQILGQKVEFLVSFYNNEISEKSEIFDDQFSVERPDGSNFTLKIRSTKLEDSAMYFCASSEFVAGIRDTQYFGPGTRLTVL.